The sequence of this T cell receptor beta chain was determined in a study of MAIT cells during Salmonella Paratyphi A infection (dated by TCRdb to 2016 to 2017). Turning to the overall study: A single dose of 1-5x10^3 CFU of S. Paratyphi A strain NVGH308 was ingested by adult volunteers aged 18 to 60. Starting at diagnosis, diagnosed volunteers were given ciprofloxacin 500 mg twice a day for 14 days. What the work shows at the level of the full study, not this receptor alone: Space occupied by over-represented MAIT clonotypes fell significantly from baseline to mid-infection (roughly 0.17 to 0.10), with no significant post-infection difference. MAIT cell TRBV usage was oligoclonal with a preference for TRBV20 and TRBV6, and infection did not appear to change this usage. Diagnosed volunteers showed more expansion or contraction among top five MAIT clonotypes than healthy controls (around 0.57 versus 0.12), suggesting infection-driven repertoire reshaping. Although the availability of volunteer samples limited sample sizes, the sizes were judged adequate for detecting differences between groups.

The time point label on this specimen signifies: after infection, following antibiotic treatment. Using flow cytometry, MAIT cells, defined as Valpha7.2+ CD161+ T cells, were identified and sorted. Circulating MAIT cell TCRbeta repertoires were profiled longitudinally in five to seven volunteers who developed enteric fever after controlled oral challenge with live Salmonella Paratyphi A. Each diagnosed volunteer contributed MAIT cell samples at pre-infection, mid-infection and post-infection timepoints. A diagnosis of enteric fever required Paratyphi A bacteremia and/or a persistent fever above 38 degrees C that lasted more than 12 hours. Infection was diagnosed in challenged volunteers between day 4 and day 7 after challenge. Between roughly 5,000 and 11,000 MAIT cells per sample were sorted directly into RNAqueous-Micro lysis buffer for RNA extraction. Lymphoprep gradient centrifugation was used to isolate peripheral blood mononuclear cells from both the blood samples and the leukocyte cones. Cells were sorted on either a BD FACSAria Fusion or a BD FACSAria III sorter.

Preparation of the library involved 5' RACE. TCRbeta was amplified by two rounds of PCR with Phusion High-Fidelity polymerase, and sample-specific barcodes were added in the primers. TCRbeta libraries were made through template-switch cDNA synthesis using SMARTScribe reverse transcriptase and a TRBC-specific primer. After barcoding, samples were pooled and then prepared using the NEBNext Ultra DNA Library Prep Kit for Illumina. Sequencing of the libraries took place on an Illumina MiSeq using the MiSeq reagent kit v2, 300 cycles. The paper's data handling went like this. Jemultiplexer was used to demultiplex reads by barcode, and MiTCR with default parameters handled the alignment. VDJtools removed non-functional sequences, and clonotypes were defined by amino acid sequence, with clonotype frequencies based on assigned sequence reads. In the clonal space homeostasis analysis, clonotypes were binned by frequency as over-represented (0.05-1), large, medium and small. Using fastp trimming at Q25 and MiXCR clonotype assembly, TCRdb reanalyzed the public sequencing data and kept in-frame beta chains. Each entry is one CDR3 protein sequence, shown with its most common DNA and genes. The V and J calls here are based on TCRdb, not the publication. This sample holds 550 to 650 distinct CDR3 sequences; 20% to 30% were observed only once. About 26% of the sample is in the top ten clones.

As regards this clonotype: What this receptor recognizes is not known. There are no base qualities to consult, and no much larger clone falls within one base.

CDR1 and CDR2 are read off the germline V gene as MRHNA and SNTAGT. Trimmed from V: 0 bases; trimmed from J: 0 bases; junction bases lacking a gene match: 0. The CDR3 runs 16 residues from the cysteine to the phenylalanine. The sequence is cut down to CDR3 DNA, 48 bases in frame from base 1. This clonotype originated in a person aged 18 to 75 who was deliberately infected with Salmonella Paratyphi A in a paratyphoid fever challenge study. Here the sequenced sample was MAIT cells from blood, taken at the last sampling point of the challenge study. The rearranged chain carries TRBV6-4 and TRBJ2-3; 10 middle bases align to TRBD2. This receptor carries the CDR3 CASSDSTSGSTDTQYF. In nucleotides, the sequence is TGTGCCAGCAGTGACTCGACTAGCGGGAGCACAGATACGCAGTATTTT.